The subject of this entry is one T cell receptor (beta chain). This clonotype has a count of ten or more. Its binding antigen is unknown. Base qualities are not provided; no much larger clone lies one nucleotide away. For CDR1 and CDR2, the germline V gene (reference sequence) lists DFQATT and SNEGSKA. Here V drops 3 bases and J drops 3 bases, and the junction holds 5 bases not matched to any gene. From the cysteine up to the phenylalanine, the CDR3 has a length of 14 residues. Kept here is only the CDR3 DNA, which spans 42 bases and is read in frame from base 1. This was a case-control study nested in a cohort of healthcare workers in London, UK, who had nasopharyngeal swab PCR tests and blood samples taken every week. Healthcare workers were enrolled in the week of the UK lockdown, from 23 to 31 March 2020, and were followed every week for up to roughly 15 weeks. The library was obtained by 5' RACE. Instrument used: NextSeq 500. In the TCR library protocol, unique molecular identifiers were attached to individual cDNA molecules to correct for PCR bias and sequencing error. Both TCR alpha and beta chains were sequenced, and tight co-correlation was observed between alpha and beta sequence abundances in each sample. Under the source paper's analysis protocol: Decombinator V4 was used to perform V gene, J gene and CDR3 annotation of TCR sequences. TCRs were defined as expanded if a significant change between any two time points was detected under a Poisson model with p below 0.0001. Abundances of TCRs were expressed as counts per million after normalisation to the total number of TCRs sequenced in each sample. MAIT TCRs were defined by TRAV1-2 paired with TRAJ12, TRAJ20 or TRAJ33, and iNKT TCRs by TRAV10 paired with TRAJ18. VDJdb, accessed 1 November 2021, was searched for CMV, EBV and SARS-CoV-2 annotated TCRs, excluding TCRs annotated for multiple antigens. Clones were called with MiXCR by TCRdb after fastp trimmed the public reads at Q25, and only in-frame beta chains were retained. Here each entry gathers all rows of one CDR3 protein and keeps the most common genes and DNA. TCRdb, not the original authors, processed these V and J calls. Counted in this sample were roughly 69,000 distinct CDR3 sequences; more than 7% of them appeared once. 10% to 15% of the sample comes from the top ten.

The record originates from a study of early T cells in non-severe SARS-CoV-2 infection (dated by TCRdb to the early 2020s). Concerning the study at large: Because TCR sequencing was done on bulk RNA from unsorted whole blood, the alpha and beta chains could not be paired. Summary of the overall study and its limitations: Matching against VDJdb was skewed toward anti-spike CD8 responses, likely underestimated virus-specific expansions, and missed private and CD4 specificities.

Recombination joined TRBV20-1 with TRBJ2-3; 8 central bases correspond to TRBD2. The specimen comprised whole blood, sampled at baseline. This sequence originates from an adult who was a healthcare worker with PCR-confirmed SARS-CoV-2 infection or an uninfected control (not recorded which). The CDR3 amino acid sequence is: CSASGRALTDTQYF. In nucleotides, the sequence is TGCAGTGCTAGCGGGAGGGCCTTAACAGATACGCAGTATTTT.